Presented here are 20 T cell receptor beta chains from one specimen sequenced in a study of cytomegalovirus exposure and HLA in healthy donors. TCRdb's copy holds only in-frame clones and misses some; the assay was immunoSEQ multiplex PCR. In the table there are some 83,000 clones, about 93% of which are singletons. Sequencing input: PBMCs. These receptors were taken from a woman in her late teens or twenties in good health and CMV-seronegative.

CDR3: CASRNPTSGRNQETQYF. CDR3 DNA: TGTGCCAGCCGAAATCCGACTAGCGGGAGAAACCAAGAGACCCAGTACTTC. The chain employs TRBV28 and TRBJ2-5; 12 bases fit TRBD2. Unmatched junction bases numbered 10, after V lost 8 bases and J lost 0 bases. Germline CDR1 reads MDHEN; CDR2 reads SYDVKM. The CDR3 totals 17 residues.

This clone was found once. V and J are TRBV6-5 and TRBJ2-5; D call uncertain. CDR3 length: 12 residues. V was clipped by 3 bases and J by 2 bases, with 4 bases between them. Germline CDR1 reads MNHEY; CDR2 reads SVGAGI. In DNA, the CDR3 is TGTGCCAGCAGTTATGTACAAGAGACCCAGTACTTC. Residues: CASSYVQETQYF.

The CDR3 sequence: CASSVRPYNEQFF. The CDR3 DNA reads as TGTGCCAGCAGCGTACGTCCCTACAATGAGCAGTTCTTC. The chain employs TRBV9 and TRBJ2-1; no clear D gene. The CDR3 covers 13 residues. Trimming removed 1 base at V and 2 bases at J, with 4 bases between. In germline, CDR1 is SGDLS, CDR2 YYNGEE.

This chain links TRBV5-1 with TRBJ2-1; 8 bases align to TRBD2. CDR1 and CDR2 (germline): SGHRS, YFSETQ. V was clipped by 0 bases and J by 3 bases; unmatched bases: 17. The CDR3 length is 20 residues. The CDR3 nucleotides are TGCGCCAGCAGCTTGGCTCTGCTGACCCGGGCTAGCGGGCTCTACAATGAGCAGTTCTTC. It yields the protein CASSLALLTRASGLYNEQFF.

The chain joins TRBV27 to TRBJ1-6, with a tentative D call TRBD1 (5 bases). The CDR3 consists of 14 residues. V gave up 6 bases and J gave up 7 bases, with 13 bases separating them. Germline-derived CDR1 and CDR2 are MNHEY and SMNVEV (reference sequence). CDR3 sequence (DNA): TGTGCCAGCAGGTACCAGGGATTGAATTCACCCCTCCACTTT. The encoded protein is CASRYQGLNSPLHF.

This chain joins TRBV4-1 and TRBJ1-4; 7 bases line up with TRBD1. V gave up 2 bases and J gave up 7 bases; unmatched junction bases: 7. Germline V CDR1 and CDR2: MGHRA, YSYEKL. This CDR3 is 15 amino acids long. In nucleotides, the CDR3 is TGCGCCAGCAGCCAACTTACAGGGGTGTTTGAAAAACTGTTTTTT. Its protein is CASSQLTGVFEKLFF.

This clone has only one observation. This rearrangement joins TRBV6-5 to TRBJ1-1; D unresolved. Germline CDR1 reads MNHEY; CDR2 reads SVGAGI. CDR3 length equals 13 residues. V lost 0 bases and J lost 6, with 8 bases in between. CDR3: CASSYSSQAEAFF. CDR3 DNA sequence: TGTGCCAGCAGTTACTCGAGTCAGGCTGAAGCTTTCTTT.

This chain uses TRBV4-2 with TRBJ1-2; D is unclear. With 0 bases removed from V and 4 bases from J, the gap between germline ends came to 6 bases. CDR1 and CDR2 (germline): LGHNA, YNFKEQ. The CDR3 runs 13 residues. The CDR3 loop is CASSQDISYGYTF. The CDR3 nucleotides are TGTGCCAGCAGCCAAGATATTTCCTATGGCTACACCTTC.

This sequence joins TRBV19 and TRBJ2-7, with a possible D match to TRBD2 (6 bases). CDR1 is LNHDA and CDR2 is SQIVND in the germline V gene (reference sequence). V dropped 3 bases and J dropped 0 bases, with 12 bases sitting between them. The CDR3 totals 15 residues. The CDR3 region is CASSILGGVSYEQYF. Here the CDR3 DNA reads TGTGCCAGTAGTATCCTCGGAGGGGTCTCCTACGAGCAGTACTTC.

This chain joins TRBV25-1 and TRBJ1-3, with D tentatively TRBD1 (6 bases). Deletions cut 1 base from V and 0 bases from J, with 10 bases between. The CDR3 is 16 amino acids. CDR1 is MGHDK and CDR2 is SYGVNS in the germline V gene. CDR3 DNA: TGTGCCAGCAGTGAATGGGGGGGCCTCTCTGGAAACACCATATATTTT. This gives the protein CASSEWGGLSGNTIYF. The whole variable domain, filled in from reference TRBV25-1 and TRBJ1-3, reads EADIYQTPRYLVIGTGKKITLECSQTMGHDKMYWYQQDPGMELHLIHYSYGVNSTEKGDLSSESTVSRIRTEHFPLTLESARPSHTSQYLCASSEWGGLSGNTIYFGEGSWLTVV.

This clone has just one count. The chain is built from TRBV4-1 and TRBJ2-7, with TRBD1 matching 9 bases. The germline CDR1 and CDR2 sequences are MGHRA and YSYEKL. The CDR3 is 15 residues long. Trimming took 3 bases from V and 4 from J; bases not matched to a gene: 7. The CDR3 reads CASSQIQGAIYEQYF. Written as DNA, the CDR3 is TGCGCCAGCAGCCAGATACAGGGGGCGATTTACGAGCAGTACTTC.

The chain couples TRBV18 to TRBJ2-3, with D perhaps TRBD2 (5 bases). From germline, CDR1 is KGHSH and CDR2 LQKENI. This CDR3 has 16 residues. The V end was cut by 3 bases, the J end by 0 bases, with 13 bases between. Here the CDR3 reads CASSPTPGGSTDTQYF. CDR3 DNA: TGTGCCAGCTCACCCACCCCCGGAGGAAGCACAGATACGCAGTATTTT.

In DNA, the CDR3 is TGTGCCAGTACACCGGGACTAGCCTCTAGCACAGATACGCAGTATTTT. Its protein product is CASTPGLASSTDTQYF. The V call is TRBV5-4, the J call TRBJ2-3, with 9 bases identical to TRBD2. Germline values: CDR1 SGHNT, CDR2 YYREEE (reference sequence). Trimming removed 8 bases from V and 0 bases from J; junction bases left unmatched: 10. The length of the CDR3 is 16 residues.

This chain connects TRBV7-8 to TRBJ2-5; D may be TRBD1 (5 bases). The V end was cut by 3 bases, the J end by 1 base, with 12 bases between. In germline, CDR1 is SGHVS, CDR2 FQNEAQ. The CDR3 sequence is 15 residues long. The CDR3 DNA follows: TGTGCCAGCAGCTTCCCCCCGACAGCCCAAGAGACCCAGTACTTC. Translating gives CASSFPPTAQETQYF.

The J gene is TRBJ1-2, the V gene TRBV30; TRBD1 matches 10 bases. CDR1 and CDR2 from the germline V gene are GTSNPN and SVGIG (reference sequence). V was clipped by 3 bases and J by 4 bases; unmatched bases: 8. CDR3 length equals 15 residues. DNA of the CDR3: TGTGCCTGGAGCAAGGACAGGGGGATTGGCTATGGCTACACCTTC. This encodes CAWSKDRGIGYGYTF.

The chain links TRBV25-1 to TRBJ1-1; D not resolved. Trimming cost V 3 bases and J 1 base, with 12 bases left between them. This CDR3 comprises 15 residues. Germline lookup yields CDR1 MGHDK and CDR2 SYGVNS. CDR3 DNA sequence: TGTGCCAGCAGTGATGGTTCCAGAACGAACACTGAAGCTTTCTTT. The encoded protein is CASSDGSRTNTEAFF. Full variable domain (outside the CDR3, taken from reference TRBV25-1 and TRBJ1-1): EADIYQTPRYLVIGTGKKITLECSQTMGHDKMYWYQQDPGMELHLIHYSYGVNSTEKGDLSSESTVSRIRTEHFPLTLESARPSHTSQYLCASSDGSRTNTEAFFGQGTRLTVV.

The rearrangement joins TRBV7-2 to TRBJ2-1; tentatively, D is TRBD2 (6 bases). Trimming stripped 1 base from V and 9 bases from J, with 13 bases between. Germline V lookup: CDR1 SGHTA, CDR2 FQGNSA. The CDR3 spans 14 residues. Here the CDR3 reads CASSLGRLDGEQFF. CDR3 bases: TGTGCCAGCAGCTTAGGCCGACTAGACGGTGAGCAGTTCTTC. Complete variable domain (other parts from reference TRBV7-2 and TRBJ2-1): GAGVSQSPSNKVTEKGKDVELRCDPISGHTALYWYRQSLGQGLEFLIYFQGNSAPDKSGLPSDRFSAERTGGSVSTLTIQRTQQEDSAVYLCASSLGRLDGEQFFGPGTRLTVL.

A remark on this clone: A read error may produce the germline difference seen at one junction end. The V call is TRBV10-3, the J call TRBJ2-1, with 8 bases matching TRBD2. CDR3 length: 15 amino acids. The germline CDR1 and CDR2 sequences are ENHRY and SYGVKD. This CDR3 reads CTIRHQAGVGNEQFF. CDR3 bases: TGTACCATCAGACATCAAGCGGGAGTCGGCAATGAGCAGTTCTTC.

CDR3 DNA: TGTGCCAGCAGCTTCTCGATCGGCGGGGGGGCCGGAGATACGCAGTATTTT. The encoded protein is CASSFSIGGGAGDTQYF. V is TRBV5-4 and J is TRBJ2-3; 9 nucleotides agree with TRBD2. The CDR3 totals 17 residues. Germline CDR1 and CDR2: SGHNT and YYREEE (reference sequence). V trimming: 2 bases; J trimming: 5 bases; junction bases outside the gene matches: 12.

V gene TRBV29-1 combines with J gene TRBJ2-1; D unclear. Trimming took off 3 bases at V and 5 bases at J, with 8 bases between the two ends. CDR3 length: 12 amino acids. Germline lookup yields CDR1 SQVTM and CDR2 ANQGSEA. Here the CDR3 DNA reads TGCAGCGTTGATAGACAAAACAATGAGCAGTTCTTC. Protein: CSVDRQNNEQFF.